The clone carrying this TCR beta chain occurred many times. From the RACE reads, TCRdb called clonotypes with MiXCR, one entry per CDR3 protein. The repertoire holds over 45,000 distinct CDR3 sequences, about a tenth seen once, with less than 15% in the top ten. The data were obtained in a study of human T cells and chemical hapten exposure. Study-level background: Weekly diphenylcyclopropenone doses were given to patients' scalps across the approximately 25-week study. Small pooled library volume differences chiefly drove per-sample TCR yield variation.

With 4 bases removed from V and 3 bases from J, the gap between germline ends came to 12 bases. Per germline, CDR1 LGHDT and CDR2 YNNKEL (reference sequence). The CDR3 covers 14 residues. The time point: patch test 1, 2 weeks after DPC sensitization. The treatment here: therapeutic diphenylcyclopropenone sensitization with weekly scalp DPC. Blood collection took place prior to placing each patch test. Total RNA was extracted from unfractionated whole blood. The chain has TRBV3-1 and TRBJ1-1; D is ambiguous. The material sequenced was whole blood, taken in connection with sensitization to the hapten diphenylcyclopropenone (DPC). This TCR came from a woman aged 40 to 50 with alopecia areata. Some clones in this sample may be carry-over from other donors' samples. The CDR3 here is CASSPRAKHTEAFF. CDR3 nucleotide sequence: TGTGCCAGCAGCCCCCGTGCGAAACACACTGAAGCTTTCTTT. Together with reference TRBV3-1 and TRBJ1-1, the CDR3 gives the full variable domain: DTAVSQTPKYLVTQMGNDKSIKCEQNLGHDTMYWYKQDSKKFLKIMFSYNNKELIINETVPNRFSPKSPDKAHLNLHINSLELGDSAVYFCASSPRAKHTEAFFGQGTRLTVV.